Presented here are 7 T cell receptor beta chains from one specimen sequenced in a study of blood T cell repertoires in COVID-19. This table comes from immunoSEQ multiplex PCR, and its TCRdb copy is limited to in-frame clones, with some not included. The sample lists 60,000 to 65,000 clones; roughly 72% were seen once. Material: peripheral blood. These receptors were collected from a woman in her 70s with COVID-19, enrolled during active disease.

Concerning this clone: The sample carries other DNA sequences with the same CDR3. The genes are TRBV6-1 and TRBJ2-3, with a weak D call TRBD2 (6 bases). The CDR3 is 15 residues long. V shed 0 bases and J shed 3 bases, with 10 bases lying between them. Germline V gene data show CDR1 as MNHNS and CDR2 as SASEGT. The CDR3: CASSEARGGTDTQYF. As DNA, the CDR3 is TGTGCCAGCAGTGAAGCGCGGGGAGGAACAGATACGCAGTATTTT.

This chain uses TRBV21-1 with TRBJ1-5. TRBV21-1 is a recognized pseudogene. The CDR3 is made up of 15 amino acids. The CDR3 reads CASSKGEAPNQPQHF. CDR3 nucleotide sequence: TGTGCCAGCAGCAAAGGTGAGGCCCCCAATCAGCCCCAGCATTTT.

The rearrangement joins TRBV2 to TRBJ1-5; 10 bases align to TRBD1. Germline loops: CDR1 SNHLY, CDR2 FYNNEI. The CDR3 is 15 amino acids. Trimming cost V 4 bases and J 4 bases; bases outside gene matches: 4. CDR3 protein: CASSGDRGQNQPQHF. The CDR3 DNA reads as TGTGCCAGCAGTGGAGACAGGGGGCAGAATCAGCCCCAGCATTTT.

In DNA, the CDR3 is TGCGCCAGCAGCCAAGTTGCGGGTACCGGGGAGCTGTTTTTT. It yields the protein CASSQVAGTGELFF. The gene calls are TRBV4-3 and TRBJ2-2, with D tentatively TRBD2 (5 bases). This CDR3 comprises 14 residues. V gave up 1 base and J gave up 5 bases, with 8 bases separating them. Germline V gene lookup returns CDR1 LGHNA and CDR2 YSLEER.

The chain joins TRBV7-8 to TRBJ2-4, with 7 bases fitting TRBD1. V lost 1 base, J lost 0 bases, and 6 bases stayed unmatched. The CDR3 loop spans 17 amino acids. In germline, CDR1 is SGHVS, CDR2 FQNEAQ. The chain's CDR3 is CASSLGPGQLAKNIQYF. DNA for the CDR3: TGTGCCAGCAGCTTAGGGCCGGGACAGCTAGCCAAAAACATTCAGTACTTC. The entire variable domain, with the rest obtained from reference TRBV7-8 and TRBJ2-4, is as follows: GAGVSQSPRYKVAKRGQDVALRCDPISGHVSLFWYQQALGQGPEFLTYFQNEAQLDKSGLPSDRFFAERPEGSVSTLKIQRTQQEDSAVYLCASSLGPGQLAKNIQYFGAGTRLSVL.

This clone was seen many times. An end of the junction differs from the germline gene, which may be a read error. This rearrangement joins TRBV23-1 to TRBJ2-7; TRBD1 might be the D (6 bases). TRBV23-1 is an ORF, with its function uncertain. The CDR3 contains 10 residues. The CDR3 protein is CASSRDRFCF. The CDR3 DNA reads TGCGCCAGCAGTCGAGACAGGTTTTGTTTC.

CDR3 protein: CASSLGDGQFGNTIYF. CDR3 in DNA: TGTGCCAGCAGCTTAGGTGATGGACAGTTTGGAAACACCATATATTTT. The chain combines TRBV7-9 with TRBJ1-3; D is possibly TRBD1 (6 bases). The CDR3 spans 16 residues. CDR1 is SEHNR, CDR2 FQNEAQ, per germline (reference sequence). Between the trimmed V and J ends, which lost 1 base and 3 bases, there was a span of 13 bases. The full variable domain, completed using reference TRBV7-9 and TRBJ1-3, is DTGVSQNPRHKITKRGQNVTFRCDPISEHNRLYWYRQTLGQGPEFLTYFQNEAQLEKSRLLSDRFSAERPKGSFSTLEIQRTEQGDSAMYLCASSLGDGQFGNTIYFGEGSWLTVV.